What follows are 16 T cell receptor beta chains derived from one specimen sequenced in a study of beta chain features in type 1 diabetes. Study-level points and caveats: TCRB CDR3 length was moderately but significantly reduced in all four CD4+ subsets of Type 1 diabetes patients.

These receptors' targets are unknown. The study reverse transcribed the entire isolated RNA, so it sequenced expressed TCRB transcripts. Repertoires were generated with immunoSEQ multiplex PCR, while TCRdb's copy carries only in-frame clones and drops some. The sample shows about 180,000 clones, approximately 7.8% of them seen only once. The specimen was central memory CD4+ T cells from blood. These receptor sequences come from a woman aged 40 to 50 with type 1 diabetes.

The chain recombines TRBV29-1 with TRBJ1-1; D unclear. The germline V gene encodes CDR1 SQVTM and CDR2 ANQGSEA. V was shortened by 3 bases and J by 11 bases, with 10 bases between the two germline ends. The CDR3 totals 10 residues. The CDR3 DNA reads TGCAGCGTTGAGGCCGGCGGGGCTTTCTTT. It codes for CSVEAGGAFF.

Many counts were recorded for this clone. Other nucleotide sequences from this sample produce the same CDR3. The chain links TRBV5-1 to TRBJ2-7; D not certain. Trimming stripped 1 base from V and 4 bases from J, with 9 bases between. The CDR3 has 13 residues. Germline assignment: CDR1 SGHRS and CDR2 YFSETQ. The CDR3 coding sequence is TGCGCCAGCAGCTTGAGTCAGACTTACGAGCAGTACTTC. It specifies CASSLSQTYEQYF.

This chain uses TRBV30 with TRBJ1-4; TRBD1 might be the D (5 bases). Trimming removed 5 bases at V and 0 bases at J, with 10 bases between. CDR3 length: 14 amino acids. Germline loops: CDR1 GTSNPN, CDR2 SVGIG (reference sequence). The CDR3, as DNA: TGTGCCTGGGGGGCGGTAGCAACTAATGAAAAACTGTTTTTT. It translates to CAWGAVATNEKLFF.

This clone was detected only a few times. The chain carries TRBV30 and TRBJ1-5; possibly TRBD1 for D (6 bases). The CDR3 is made up of 13 amino acids. The V end lost 0 bases, the J end lost 9 bases, and 12 bases lay between the germline ends. Germline-derived CDR1 and CDR2 are GTSNPN and SVGIG (reference sequence). The CDR3 nucleotides read TGTGCCTGGAGTGTGGACAGTATTGGGCCCCAGCATTTT. Translating it yields CAWSVDSIGPQHF.

The chain joins TRBV2 to TRBJ1-2; no reliable D call. V dropped 6 bases and J dropped 7 bases, with 24 bases sitting between them. Germline V gene lookup returns CDR1 SNHLY and CDR2 FYNNEI. The CDR3 runs to 16 residues. The CDR3 coding sequence is TGTGCCAGCAGCCTAACCTCCGTCGCTGATCCCGGTGGCTACACCTTC. Encoded protein: CASSLTSVADPGGYTF.

This chain uses TRBV2 with TRBJ1-2; the D gene is possibly TRBD1 (6 bases). Germline-derived CDR1 and CDR2 are SNHLY and FYNNEI. The V and J ends lost 6 bases and 3 bases respectively, with 11 bases between them. This CDR3 region has 13 residues. CDR3 loop: CASSGQPDYGYTF. CDR3 DNA sequence: TGTGCCAGCAGCGGACAGCCTGACTATGGCTACACCTTC.

V usage is TRBV11-1 and J usage is TRBJ2-5, with D unclear. The CDR3 runs to 12 residues. V was cut by 5 bases and J by 5 bases, with 9 bases left in between. CDR1 is SGHAT and CDR2 is FQDESV in the germline V gene (reference sequence). For the CDR3, the DNA is TGTGCCAGCAGCCTTATCCGGGAGACCCAGTACTTC. Translating it yields CASSLIRETQYF.

This clone has just a few counts. This sample includes further DNA sequences coding for the same CDR3. The genes are TRBV7-3 and TRBJ2-3, with 8 nucleotides matching TRBD2. The CDR3 sequence is 15 residues long. The ends lost 4 bases at V and 2 bases at J; junction bases unmatched: 5. CDR1 SGHTA and CDR2 FQGTGA come from the germline V gene. The CDR3 DNA reads as TGTGCCAGCAGCTCCTTAGCGGGGAACACAGATACGCAGTATTTT. Protein: CASSSLAGNTDTQYF.

This clone was picked up many times. V usage is TRBV4-3 and J usage is TRBJ1-4, with D perhaps TRBD1 (5 bases). Trimming took 8 bases from V and 5 from J, leaving 15 bases between them. The length of the CDR3 is 14 residues. Germline V CDR1 and CDR2: LGHNA, YSLEER. The CDR3: CASGLAGGNEKLFF. The CDR3 coding sequence is TGCGCCAGCGGACTGGCGGGGGGAAATGAAAAACTGTTTTTT.

V is TRBV28 and J is TRBJ1-2; D not resolved. Germline V lookup: CDR1 MDHEN, CDR2 SYDVKM. Trimming took 2 bases from V and 0 from J, leaving 7 bases between them. CDR3 size: 14 residues. The DNA for the CDR3 is TGTGCCAGCAGTTTACCTCTTACTAACTATGGCTACACCTTC. Its translation: CASSLPLTNYGYTF.

The chain carries TRBV7-9 and TRBJ2-5; weak D call: TRBD1 (5 bases). The germline V and J ends were trimmed by 6 bases and 2 bases, with 13 bases remaining between them. Germline CDR1 is SEHNR and CDR2 is FQNEAQ (reference sequence). This CDR3 contains 14 residues. The CDR3 DNA reads as TGTGCCAGCAGTCGCGGACACCAACAAGAGACCCAGTACTTC. Protein sequence: CASSRGHQQETQYF.

This clone was counted only a few times. V gene TRBV5-4 combines with J gene TRBJ1-1, with TRBD1 matching over 8 bases. This CDR3 spans 13 amino acids. Trimming removed 3 bases from V and 6 bases from J; junction bases left unmatched: 4. Germline V lookup: CDR1 SGHNT, CDR2 YYREEE (reference sequence). The CDR3 loop reads CASSSWTGPEAFF. CDR3 sequence (DNA): TGTGCCAGCAGCTCATGGACAGGGCCTGAAGCTTTCTTT.

There are a few counts of this clone. V is TRBV30 and J is TRBJ2-1, with 13 positions matching TRBD2. The germline V gene encodes CDR1 GTSNPN and CDR2 SVGIG (reference sequence). This CDR3 is built from 15 residues. Trimming cost V 5 bases and J 4 bases; bases outside gene matches: 5. CDR3 bases: TGTGCCTGGCGACTAGCGGGAGGCTGGTACAATGAGCAGTTCTTC. This translates into CAWRLAGGWYNEQFF.

This clone turned up a few times. V usage is TRBV4-2 and J usage is TRBJ2-7; 7 nucleotides agree with TRBD2. Trimming at V came to 2 bases and at J to 0 bases, leaving 7 bases not matched to a gene. Looked up from germline, CDR1 is LGHNA and CDR2 is YNFKEQ. There are 16 residues in the CDR3. The CDR3 DNA reads as TGTGCCAGCAGCCAATCGCGCGGGGGATCCTCCTACGAGCAGTACTTC. It encodes CASSQSRGGSSYEQYF.

This sequence joins TRBV14 and TRBJ1-2; 7 bases match TRBD1. Germline-derived CDR1 and CDR2 are SGHDN and FVKESK. This CDR3 is built from 13 residues. The ends lost 3 bases at V and 2 bases at J; junction bases unmatched: 0. The CDR3 bases are TGTGCCAGCAGCCAGGACAGGAACTATGGCTACACCTTC. Translated, it gives CASSQDRNYGYTF.

This clone was seen a handful of times. The chain recombines TRBV11-1 with TRBJ2-5; 8 bases line up with TRBD1. V trimming: 1 base; J trimming: 5 bases; junction bases outside the gene matches: 6. The CDR3 consists of 15 residues. Germline loops: CDR1 SGHAT, CDR2 FQDESV (reference sequence). The DNA for the CDR3 is TGTGCCAGCAGCTTAGGCAGGGGGCTCATGGAGACCCAGTACTTC. Its translation: CASSLGRGLMETQYF.